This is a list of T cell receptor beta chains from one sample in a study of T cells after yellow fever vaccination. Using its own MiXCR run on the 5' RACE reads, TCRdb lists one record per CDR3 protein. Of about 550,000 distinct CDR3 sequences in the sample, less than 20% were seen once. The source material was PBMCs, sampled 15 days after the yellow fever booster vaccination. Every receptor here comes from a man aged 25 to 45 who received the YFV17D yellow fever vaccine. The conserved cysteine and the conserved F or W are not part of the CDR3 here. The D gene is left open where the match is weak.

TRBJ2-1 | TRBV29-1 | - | SESRDPHSYNEQF
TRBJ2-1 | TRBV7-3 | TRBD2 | ASSSGTSGARDSYNEQF
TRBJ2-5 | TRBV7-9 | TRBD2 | ASSFIAGGETQY
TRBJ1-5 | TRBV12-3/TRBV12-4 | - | ASSLRRRDQPQH
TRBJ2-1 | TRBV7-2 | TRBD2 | ASRLLAGAGEQF
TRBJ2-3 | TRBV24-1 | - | ATSEGGLPTDTQY
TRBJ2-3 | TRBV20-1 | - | SAPQDTQY
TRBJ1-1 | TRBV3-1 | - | ASSQVLGRTEAF
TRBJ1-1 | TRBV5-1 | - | ASSFGLDRMNTEAF
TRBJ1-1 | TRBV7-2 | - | ASSLNSVGQAF
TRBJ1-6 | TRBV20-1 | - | SAALSSYNSPLH